One sample yielded the 17 T cell receptor beta chains listed below, sequenced in a study of radiotherapy plus CTLA-4 blockade in lung cancer. The assay was immunoSEQ multiplex PCR, and TCRdb's table has in-frame clones only and misses some. The table has some 50,000 clones, roughly three quarters seen once; the top ten hold around 3.2%. This specimen consisted of peripheral blood, obtained from a patient treated with radiotherapy plus ipilimumab. The receptors shown here come from a human donor with non-small cell lung cancer who had a partial response to radiotherapy plus ipilimumab.

V is TRBV28 and J is TRBJ1-1; D possibly corresponds to TRBD1 (6 bases). V lost 2 bases and J lost 4, with 20 bases in between. There are 17 residues in the CDR3. Germline CDR1 reads MDHEN; CDR2 reads SYDVKM. In nucleotides, the CDR3 is TGTGCCAGCAGTTTAGAAGACAGGACCGGGATGGCCACTGAAGCTTTCTTT. It encodes CASSLEDRTGMATEAFF.

This clone has a single count. This chain joins TRBV19 and TRBJ1-5, with D tentatively TRBD1 (5 bases). The germline V gene encodes CDR1 LNHDA and CDR2 SQIVND (reference sequence). This CDR3 contains 15 residues. The V end lost 7 bases, the J end lost 2 bases, and 15 bases lay between the germline ends. CDR3 DNA sequence: TGTGCCAGTACTCAGGGCTCGGATGGCAATCAGCCCCAGCATTTT. Its translation is CASTQGSDGNQPQHF.

The rearrangement links TRBV9 to TRBJ2-1; TRBD1 might be the D (5 bases). CDR3 size: 13 residues. The V gene lost 5 bases and the J gene lost 6 bases, with 12 bases spanning the gap. Germline V CDR1 and CDR2: SGDLS, YYNGEE. CDR3 amino acids: CASRTATSNEQFF. The CDR3 DNA is TGTGCCAGCAGGACAGCCACCTCCAATGAGCAGTTCTTC.

V usage is TRBV19 and J usage is TRBJ2-4, with 8 bases matching TRBD1. Trimming cost V 3 bases and J 14 bases; bases outside gene matches: 6. From germline, CDR1 is LNHDA and CDR2 SQIVND (reference sequence). CDR3 length equals 12 residues. The CDR3, as DNA: TGTGCCAGTAGTATGGTCAGGGGGCGAGAGTACTTC. This gives the protein CASSMVRGREYF.

The chain has TRBV19 and TRBJ2-7; TRBD2 matches 7 bases. Per the germline V gene, CDR1 is LNHDA and CDR2 is SQIVND (reference sequence). This CDR3 has 12 residues. V shed 8 bases and J 3 bases; nucleotides not matched to a gene: 4. CDR3 in DNA: TGTGCCAGTGGGAGGGTTGGCTACGAGCAGTACTTC. It is translated as CASGRVGYEQYF.

The V and J genes are TRBV18 and TRBJ1-1; 8 positions match TRBD1. V trimming: 3 bases; J trimming: 4 bases; junction bases outside the gene matches: 4. Germline V gives CDR1 KGHSH, CDR2 LQKENI. This CDR3 comprises 14 residues. The CDR3 coding sequence is TGTGCCAGCTCACCCGGACAGGGAAGCACTGAAGCTTTCTTT. Residues: CASSPGQGSTEAFF.

The chain carries TRBV5-1 and TRBJ2-7, with 8 bases fitting TRBD1. J was trimmed by 3 bases and V by 0 bases; bases with no gene match: 11. In germline, CDR1 is SGHRS, CDR2 YFSETQ. CDR3 length: 17 amino acids. This chain's CDR3 is CASSLDLSGGLFYEQYF. The DNA for the CDR3 is TGCGCCAGCAGCTTGGACCTGTCAGGGGGCCTCTTCTACGAGCAGTACTTC.

V and J are TRBV7-9 and TRBJ2-1; 7 bases are a match to TRBD1. The CDR3 runs 15 residues. CDR1 SEHNR and CDR2 FQNEAQ come from the germline V gene (reference sequence). The J segment lost 1 base and the V segment lost 3 bases, leaving 3 bases of the junction unmatched. CDR3 in amino acids: CASSFSTGSYNEQFF. The CDR3 region has the DNA TGTGCCAGCAGCTTTTCGACAGGGTCCTACAATGAGCAGTTCTTC.

This chain uses TRBV19 with TRBJ2-7, with 8 bases identical to TRBD1. The germline CDR1 and CDR2 sequences are LNHDA and SQIVND (reference sequence). The CDR3 sequence is 11 residues long. V trimming: 8 bases; J trimming: 6 bases; junction bases outside the gene matches: 3. CDR3 sequence (DNA): TGTGCCAGTGGACAGGGTGCCGAGCAGTACTTC. It translates to CASGQGAEQYF.

The V gene is TRBV5-1, the J gene TRBJ1-2, with unresolved D. Deletions cut 0 bases from V and 0 bases from J, with 9 bases between. There are 15 residues in the CDR3. The germline V gene encodes CDR1 SGHRS and CDR2 YFSETQ. The chain's CDR3 is CASSLGGITNYGYTF. The CDR3 nucleotides read TGCGCCAGCAGCTTGGGAGGAATCACTAACTATGGCTACACCTTC.

The V and J genes are TRBV27 and TRBJ2-1, with TRBD1 identical over 8 bases. Germline values: CDR1 MNHEY, CDR2 SMNVEV (reference sequence). CDR3 length equals 15 residues. V shed 2 bases, J shed 7 bases, and the junction held 7 bases outside the gene matches. CDR3 loop: CASSLMQGAMNEQFF. DNA for the CDR3: TGTGCCAGCAGTTTAATGCAGGGGGCCATGAATGAGCAGTTCTTC.

This clone appeared a few times. The V and J genes are TRBV9 and TRBJ2-1; D perhaps matches TRBD1 (6 bases). Trimming pared 0 bases from V and 3 bases from J, leaving 13 bases between. The CDR3 runs to 16 residues. CDR1 is SGDLS and CDR2 is YYNGEE in the germline V gene. The CDR3, as DNA: TGTGCCAGCAGCGTAGAGATGAGACAGGTCTACAATGAGCAGTTCTTC. Amino acids: CASSVEMRQVYNEQFF.

The chain carries TRBV2 and TRBJ1-3; D is undetermined. Trimming left V 8 bases short and J 0 bases short, with 11 bases between. Germline V CDR1 and CDR2: SNHLY, FYNNEI. The CDR3 runs 14 residues. The CDR3 sequence: CASYRPGSGNTIYF. DNA for the CDR3: TGTGCCAGCTATCGACCGGGCTCTGGAAACACCATATATTTT.

The chain joins TRBV4-2 to TRBJ1-4, with D perhaps TRBD1 (5 bases). Germline V CDR1 and CDR2: LGHNA, YNFKEQ. Trimming removed 1 base from V and 6 bases from J, with 15 bases in between. The CDR3 is made up of 16 amino acids. CDR3 sequence reads: CASSQGLNRPDEKLFF. In DNA form, the CDR3 reads TGTGCCAGCAGCCAAGGACTGAACAGGCCGGATGAAAAACTGTTTTTT.

The CDR3 region is CASSWPSGFGDTQYF. The CDR3 coding sequence is TGTGCCAGCAGTTGGCCTAGCGGGTTCGGGGATACGCAGTATTTT. This chain connects TRBV6-1 to TRBJ2-3; 8 bases fit TRBD2. Per the germline V gene, CDR1 is MNHNS and CDR2 is SASEGT. With 5 bases clipped from V and 6 bases from J, the junction kept 10 bases outside the gene matches. This CDR3 is 15 amino acids long.

This chain links TRBV5-1 with TRBJ1-3; possible D gene TRBD1, 6 bases. The CDR3 runs 14 residues. V was cut by 1 base and J by 4 bases, with 9 bases left in between. Looked up from germline, CDR1 is SGHRS and CDR2 is YFSETQ. The DNA for the CDR3 is TGCGCCAGCAGCTTGACAGGGCTGGGAAACACCATATATTTT. Protein sequence: CASSLTGLGNTIYF.

This sequence joins TRBV9 and TRBJ2-7, with 8 bases identical to TRBD1. This CDR3 is 18 amino acids long. V dropped 0 bases and J dropped 3; count of bases not matched to a gene: 14. The germline V gene encodes CDR1 SGDLS and CDR2 YYNGEE. The CDR3 here is CASSVDGGSGTGGYEQYF. DNA for the CDR3: TGTGCCAGCAGCGTAGACGGCGGTTCCGGGACAGGAGGCTACGAGCAGTACTTC.